These 14 T cell receptor beta chains were all obtained from the same sample, sequenced in a study of cytomegalovirus exposure and HLA in healthy donors. Both 60 Vbeta primers and 13 Jbeta primers went into the PCR. Assay used: immunoSEQ multiplex PCR; TCRdb lists only in-frame clones, some missing. Of 150,000 to 200,000 clones in the sample, roughly 73% are singletons; the top ten hold 1.5% to 2%. Sequenced sample: PBMCs. Every receptor here comes from a woman aged 25 to 39 in good health and CMV-seronegative.

Concerning this clone itself: Additional DNA sequences in this sample encode the identical CDR3. This chain joins TRBV30 and TRBJ1-2; a possible D gene is TRBD1 (5 bases). Trimming took 3 bases from V and 2 from J, leaving 16 bases between them. This CDR3 region has 15 residues. CDR1 and CDR2 from the germline V gene are GTSNPN and SVGIG (reference sequence). The CDR3 region is CAWRGAGFGNYGYTF. CDR3 sequence (DNA): TGTGCCTGGAGAGGAGCAGGGTTTGGAAACTATGGCTACACCTTC.

J is TRBJ1-5 and V is TRBV15; 9 nucleotides agree with TRBD1. In germline, CDR1 is LNHNV, CDR2 YYDKDF (reference sequence). V lost 1 base and J lost 11; bases outside the gene matches: 27. The CDR3 extends over 21 amino acids. The CDR3 spells CATSRGPGPRSRTGAFGAQHF. As DNA, the CDR3 is TGTGCCACCAGCAGAGGACCGGGCCCGCGATCCAGGACAGGGGCTTTTGGAGCCCAGCATTTT.

J is TRBJ1-2 and V is TRBV27; D call uncertain. Germline loops: CDR1 MNHEY, CDR2 SMNVEV (reference sequence). The CDR3 totals 14 residues. Trimming left V 5 bases short and J 4 bases short, with 14 bases between. The CDR3 DNA reads TGTGCCAGCAGTATACGCCCTGAGGTCTATGGCTACACCTTC. This sequence encodes CASSIRPEVYGYTF.

The V gene is TRBV4-2, the J gene TRBJ1-1; TRBD1 is a possible D gene (5 bases). The CDR3 is 14 residues long. Trimming took 1 base from V and 1 from J, leaving 7 bases between them. CDR1 LGHNA and CDR2 YNFKEQ come from the germline V gene. In DNA form, the CDR3 reads TGTGCCAGCAGCCAAGGAGACAGGAACACTGAAGCTTTCTTT. It is translated as CASSQGDRNTEAFF.

The chain recombines TRBV9 with TRBJ1-1; D is undetermined. The germline gives CDR1 SGDLS, CDR2 YYNGEE. CDR3 length: 14 residues. V lost 0 bases to trimming and J lost 7 bases, with 13 bases between them. CDR3 sequence reads: CASSVAMKGDEAFF. The CDR3 DNA reads TGTGCCAGCAGCGTAGCTATGAAGGGAGATGAAGCTTTCTTT.

V and J are TRBV18 and TRBJ2-6, with D maybe TRBD1 (5 bases). Germline V lookup: CDR1 KGHSH, CDR2 LQKENI. V dropped 3 bases and J dropped 4 bases, with 13 bases sitting between them. This CDR3 has 16 amino acids. The CDR3, as DNA: TGTGCCAGCTCACCGAATCCTGGGGCCGGGGCCAACGTCCTGACTTTC. It specifies CASSPNPGAGANVLTF.

The rearrangement links TRBV5-1 to TRBJ1-3; 7 bases are a match to TRBD1. The CDR3 has 16 amino acids. Germline V lookup: CDR1 SGHRS, CDR2 YFSETQ. V lost 4 bases, J lost 0 bases, and 7 bases stayed unmatched. The CDR3 region has the DNA TGCGCCAGCAGCCGAGGACAGGACAACTCTGGAAACACCATATATTTT. Translating it yields CASSRGQDNSGNTIYF. The full variable domain, its missing parts supplied by reference TRBV5-1 and TRBJ1-3, is KAGVTQTPRYLIKTRGQQVTLSCSPISGHRSVSWYQQTPGQGLQFLFEYFSETQRNKGNFPGRFSGRQFSNSRSEMNVSTLELGDSALYLCASSRGQDNSGNTIYFGEGSWLTVV.

This chain uses TRBV5-4 with TRBJ2-7; 9 positions match TRBD1. This CDR3 is 14 amino acids long. Unmatched junction bases numbered 8, after V lost 3 bases and J lost 7 bases. Germline V CDR1 and CDR2: SGHNT, YYREEE (reference sequence). The DNA of the CDR3 is TGTGCCAGCAGCTCCCGGGACAGGGATCAGGAGCAGTACTTC. It encodes CASSSRDRDQEQYF. Full variable domain (rest looked up from reference TRBV5-4 and TRBJ2-7): ETGVTQSPTHLIKTRGQQVTLRCSSQSGHNTVSWYQQALGQGPQFIFQYYREEENGRGNFPPRFSGLQFPNYSSELNVNALELDDSALYLCASSSRDRDQEQYFGPGTRLTVT.

The V and J genes are TRBV11-2 and TRBJ2-2; possibly TRBD2 for D (5 bases). Germline lookup yields CDR1 SGHAT and CDR2 FQNNGV. The length of the CDR3 is 14 residues. V was trimmed by 4 bases and J by 4 bases, leaving 10 bases between them. CDR3 sequence: CASSSNRGTGELFF. CDR3 bases: TGTGCCAGCAGCTCCAACCGGGGCACCGGGGAGCTGTTTTTT.

Note on this clone: Other DNA sequences in the sample encode the same CDR3. The CDR3 nucleotides are TGTGCCAGCTCTCCTCGAACAGAGAACACTGAAGCTTTCTTT. It codes for CASSPRTENTEAFF. V gene TRBV18 combines with J gene TRBJ1-1; D uncertain. V lost 6 bases to trimming and J lost 1 base, with 12 bases between them. CDR1 is KGHSH, CDR2 LQKENI, per germline. This CDR3 is built from 14 residues.

This clone was recorded a few times. The rearrangement joins TRBV2 to TRBJ1-5; 7 bases agree with TRBD1. Germline loops: CDR1 SNHLY, CDR2 FYNNEI. The CDR3 loop spans 16 amino acids. The V and J ends lost 2 bases and 2 bases, in that order; junction bases with no gene match: 6. The CDR3 loop reads CASSELRGHGNQPQHF. The CDR3 bases are TGTGCCAGCAGTGAATTGAGGGGGCATGGCAATCAGCCCCAGCATTTT.

V usage is TRBV7-2 and J usage is TRBJ1-2, with 7 bases matching TRBD1. The junction had 16 bases not matched to a gene; V was cut back by 1 base and J by 8 bases. The germline CDR1 and CDR2 sequences are SGHTA and FQGNSA. The CDR3 covers 17 residues. CDR3 sequence: CASSLVSRTGLTRGYTF. The CDR3 nucleotides are TGTGCCAGCAGCTTAGTATCCCGGACAGGATTAACAAGGGGCTACACCTTC.

This chain joins TRBV9 and TRBJ2-7; 9 bases are a match to TRBD2. The CDR3 totals 15 residues. The germline V gene has CDR1 SGDLS and CDR2 YYNGEE. V shed 2 bases and J 2 bases; nucleotides not matched to a gene: 5. The CDR3 region is CASSVVASGTYEQYF. The CDR3 region has the DNA TGTGCCAGCAGCGTCGTGGCTAGCGGGACCTACGAGCAGTACTTC.

This clone occurred once. V and J are TRBV4-2 and TRBJ2-3, with no clear D. CDR1 and CDR2 (germline): LGHNA, YNFKEQ. The V gene lost 0 bases and the J gene lost 0 bases, with 10 bases spanning the gap. CDR3 size: 16 residues. The CDR3 here is CASSQDDRTSTDTQYF. The CDR3 DNA sequence: TGTGCCAGCAGCCAAGACGATAGAACTAGCACAGATACGCAGTATTTT.